The rows below give T cell receptor beta chains drawn from one sample of a study of metastatic and nonmetastatic thyroid tumors. TCRdb used MiXCR to call clones anew from the PCR reads. Of 35,000 to 40,000 clones listed, around 20% were seen once; the top ten hold about 16%. Sequenced input: blood. The receptors derive from a female donor with papillary thyroid cancer or a benign thyroid nodule (not recorded which). Some clones in this sample may be carry-over from other donors' samples. Each CDR3 is given with its conserved first and last residue. The D gene is left open where the match is weak. Clone size is given for some rows only: seen once, a few or many times, or a class if the clone is expanded.

len: 20; abundance: .; d_gene: .; j_gene: TRBJ2-3; v_gene: TRBV5-4; CDR3aa: CASSLSAGHWVTYSNQPQYF; CDR3nt: TGTGCCAGCAGCTTGAGTGCGGGACATTGGGTAACTTATAGCAATCAGCCCCAGTATTTT
len: 18; abundance: .; d_gene: TRBD1; j_gene: TRBJ1-5; v_gene: TRBV2; CDR3aa: CASRTKGYTGGRYQPQHF; CDR3nt: TGTGCCAGCAGAACTAAGGGATATACAGGGGGCAGGTATCAGCCCCAGCATTTT
len: 15; abundance: .; d_gene: .; j_gene: TRBJ2-7; v_gene: TRBV3-1; CDR3aa: CVSSQDPSASYEQYF; CDR3nt: TGTGTCAGCAGCCAAGATCCCAGCGCCTCCTACGAGCAGTACTTC
len: 12; abundance: few; d_gene: .; j_gene: TRBJ2-1; v_gene: TRBV6-4; CDR3aa: CASSAPYNEQFF; CDR3nt: TGTGCCAGCAGCGCACCCTACAATGAGCAGTTCTTC
len: 12; abundance: .; d_gene: .; j_gene: TRBJ2-7; v_gene: TRBV20-1; CDR3aa: CSARPVLYEQYF; CDR3nt: TGCAGTGCTAGGCCGGTCCTCTACGAGCAGTACTTC
len: 15; abundance: medium-sized; d_gene: TRBD2; j_gene: TRBJ2-1; v_gene: TRBV6-6; CDR3aa: CASSYTGEGGNEQFF; CDR3nt: TGTGCCAGCAGTTACACTGGGGAGGGAGGCAATGAGCAGTTCTTC
len: 14; abundance: many; d_gene: TRBD1; j_gene: TRBJ1-4; v_gene: TRBV2; CDR3aa: CASKPGQINEKLFF; CDR3nt: TGTGCCAGCAAACCGGGACAGATAAATGAAAAACTGTTTTTT
len: 13; abundance: many; d_gene: .; j_gene: TRBJ2-1; v_gene: TRBV12-3/TRBV12-4; CDR3aa: CASSSRRHNEQFF; CDR3nt: TGTGCCAGCAGTTCCCGACGACACAATGAGCAGTTCTTC
len: 15; abundance: .; d_gene: .; j_gene: TRBJ1-3; v_gene: TRBV28; CDR3aa: CASRPLMTAENTIHF; CDR3nt: TGTGCCAGCAGACCCCTCATGACAGCCGAAAACACCATACATTTT
len: 17; abundance: many; d_gene: TRBD1; j_gene: TRBJ2-1; v_gene: TRBV12-5; CDR3aa: CASGLIPGTGDYNEQFF; CDR3nt: TGTGCTAGTGGTTTGATTCCCGGGACAGGGGACTACAATGAGCAGTTCTTC
len: 16; abundance: .; d_gene: .; j_gene: TRBJ2-2; v_gene: TRBV11-2; CDR3aa: CASSHRQGATPGSCFF; CDR3nt: .
len: 13; abundance: .; d_gene: .; j_gene: TRBJ1-2; v_gene: TRBV12-3/TRBV12-4; CDR3aa: CASSFGRPYGYTF; CDR3nt: TGTGCCAGCAGTTTTGGAAGACCCTATGGCTACACCTTC
len: 12; abundance: many; d_gene: TRBD1; j_gene: TRBJ1-2; v_gene: TRBV20-1; CDR3aa: CSARTGGWGYTF; CDR3nt: TGCAGTGCTAGGACAGGGGGCTGGGGCTACACCTTC
len: 16; abundance: .; d_gene: .; j_gene: TRBJ2-7; v_gene: TRBV4-3; CDR3aa: CASSPGGFRGTYEQYF; CDR3nt: TGCGCCAGCAGCCCCGGAGGATTTAGGGGTACGTACGAGCAGTACTTC
len: 16; abundance: .; d_gene: .; j_gene: TRBJ2-3; v_gene: TRBV2; CDR3aa: CASSEVLGRSTDTQYF; CDR3nt: TGTGCCAGCAGTGAAGTGTTAGGGCGTAGCACAGATACGCAGTATTTT
len: 12; abundance: .; d_gene: .; j_gene: TRBJ2-7; v_gene: TRBV11-2; CDR3aa: CASSLTVAEQYF; CDR3nt: TGTGCCAGCAGCTTAACAGTGGCTGAGCAGTACTTC
len: 13; abundance: few; d_gene: .; j_gene: TRBJ2-1; v_gene: TRBV10-1; CDR3aa: CASIPSELNEHFF; CDR3nt: TGCGCCAGCATCCCCTCCGAGTTGAATGAGCATTTCTTC
len: 12; abundance: .; d_gene: TRBD1; j_gene: TRBJ1-1; v_gene: TRBV28; CDR3aa: CASSLRQGRAFF; CDR3nt: TGTGCCAGCAGTTTAAGACAGGGGAGGGCTTTCTTT
len: 14; abundance: few; d_gene: .; j_gene: TRBJ1-2; v_gene: TRBV12-3/TRBV12-4; CDR3aa: CASSPFRQFQSYTF; CDR3nt: TGTGCCAGCAGTCCCTTTCGACAGTTCCAGAGCTACACCTTC
len: 14; abundance: .; d_gene: TRBD1; j_gene: TRBJ1-2; v_gene: TRBV5-1; CDR3aa: CARSLGDSGYGYTF; CDR3nt: TGCGCCAGAAGTTTGGGGGACAGCGGATATGGCTACACCTTC
len: 15; abundance: many; d_gene: .; j_gene: TRBJ1-2; v_gene: TRBV19; CDR3aa: CASSRSLRDNYGYTF; CDR3nt: TGTGCCAGTAGTAGGAGCCTTCGGGACAACTATGGCTACACCTTC
len: 16; abundance: few; d_gene: .; j_gene: TRBJ2-1; v_gene: TRBV24-1; CDR3aa: CATSPWWGSTYNEQFF; CDR3nt: TGCGCCACCAGTCCTTGGTGGGGATCCACCTACAATGAGCAGTTCTTC
len: 18; abundance: .; d_gene: .; j_gene: TRBJ2-1; v_gene: TRBV5-1; CDR3aa: CASSFKVLLEGGHDEQFF; CDR3nt: TGCGCCAGCAGCTTCAAGGTCCTGCTAGAGGGAGGCCATGATGAGCAGTTCTTC
len: 11; abundance: many; d_gene: .; j_gene: TRBJ1-2; v_gene: TRBV30; CDR3aa: CAWGQSYGYTF; CDR3nt: TGTGCCTGGGGACAGAGCTATGGCTACACCTTC
len: 15; abundance: .; d_gene: .; j_gene: TRBJ2-7; v_gene: TRBV20-1; CDR3aa: CSANWEMGPAYEQYF; CDR3nt: TGCAGTGCTAACTGGGAGATGGGGCCCGCCTACGAGCAGTACTTC
len: 17; abundance: few; d_gene: TRBD2; j_gene: TRBJ2-7; v_gene: TRBV6-5; CDR3aa: CASSYGTSGITHYEQYF; CDR3nt: TGTGCCAGCAGTTACGGGACTAGCGGGATCACCCACTACGAGCAGTACTTC
len: 13; abundance: .; d_gene: .; j_gene: TRBJ2-3; v_gene: TRBV20-1; CDR3aa: CSVYGFSTDTQYF; CDR3nt: TGCAGTGTATACGGCTTTAGCACAGATACGCAGTATTTT
len: 14; abundance: many; d_gene: TRBD1; j_gene: TRBJ2-7; v_gene: TRBV5-5; CDR3aa: CASSFDRQGDEQYF; CDR3nt: TGTGCCAGCAGCTTCGATCGACAGGGAGACGAGCAGTACTTC
len: 15; abundance: .; d_gene: .; j_gene: TRBJ2-3; v_gene: TRBV2; CDR3aa: CASSDLAGVLDTQYF; CDR3nt: TGTGCCAGCAGTGATTTAGCTGGAGTTTTGGATACTCAGTATTTT
len: 13; abundance: many; d_gene: TRBD1; j_gene: TRBJ2-7; v_gene: TRBV3-1; CDR3aa: CASSKQGSGEQYF; CDR3nt: TGTGCCAGCAGCAAACAGGGGTCGGGCGAGCAGTACTTC
len: 14; abundance: .; d_gene: .; j_gene: TRBJ2-7; v_gene: TRBV11-2; CDR3aa: CASSLDVISYEQYF; CDR3nt: TGTGCCAGCAGCTTGGACGTGATCTCCTACGAGCAGTACTTC
len: 12; abundance: many; d_gene: TRBD2; j_gene: TRBJ2-7; v_gene: TRBV20-1; CDR3aa: CSAREREYEQYF; CDR3nt: TGCAGTGCTAGAGAGCGGGAGTACGAGCAGTACTTC
len: 14; abundance: many; d_gene: .; j_gene: TRBJ2-7; v_gene: TRBV5-1; CDR3aa: CASSFDGAGYEQYF; CDR3nt: TGCGCCAGCAGCTTCGACGGGGCGGGATACGAGCAGTACTTC
len: 14; abundance: few; d_gene: TRBD1; j_gene: TRBJ1-2; v_gene: TRBV6-1; CDR3aa: CASSLIGTGRGYTF; CDR3nt: TGTGCCAGCAGTCTCATTGGGACAGGGCGCGGCTACACCTTC